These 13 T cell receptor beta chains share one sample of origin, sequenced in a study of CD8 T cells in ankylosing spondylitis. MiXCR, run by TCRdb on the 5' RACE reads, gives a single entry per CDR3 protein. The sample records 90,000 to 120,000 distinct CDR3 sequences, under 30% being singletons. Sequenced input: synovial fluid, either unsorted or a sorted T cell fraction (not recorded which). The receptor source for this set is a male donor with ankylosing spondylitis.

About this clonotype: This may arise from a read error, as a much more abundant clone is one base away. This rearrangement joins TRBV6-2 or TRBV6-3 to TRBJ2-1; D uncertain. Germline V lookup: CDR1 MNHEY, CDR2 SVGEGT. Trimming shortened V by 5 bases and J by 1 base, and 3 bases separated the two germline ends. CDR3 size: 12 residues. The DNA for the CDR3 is TGTGCCAGCAGTCAATCCTACAATGAGCAGTTCTTC. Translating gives CASSQSYNEQFF.

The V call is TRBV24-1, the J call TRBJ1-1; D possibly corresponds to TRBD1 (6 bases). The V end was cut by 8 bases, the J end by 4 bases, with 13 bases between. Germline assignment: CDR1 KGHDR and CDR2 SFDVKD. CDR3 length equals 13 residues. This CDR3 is CATKRQEGTEAFF. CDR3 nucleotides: TGTGCCACCAAGAGACAGGAGGGCACTGAAGCTTTCTTT.

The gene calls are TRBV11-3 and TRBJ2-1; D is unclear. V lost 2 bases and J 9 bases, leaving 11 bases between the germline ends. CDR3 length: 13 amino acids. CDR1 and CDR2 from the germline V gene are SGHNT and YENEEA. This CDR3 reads CASSLPSLTEQFF. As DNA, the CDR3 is TGTGCCAGCAGCTTACCCTCTCTGACTGAGCAGTTCTTC.

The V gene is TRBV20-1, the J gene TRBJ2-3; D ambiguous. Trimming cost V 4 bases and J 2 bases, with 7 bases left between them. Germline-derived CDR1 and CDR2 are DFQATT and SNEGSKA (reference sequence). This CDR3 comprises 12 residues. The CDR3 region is CSANPPTDTQYF. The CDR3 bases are TGCAGTGCTAACCCCCCCACAGATACGCAGTATTTT.

The CDR3 loop is CASSLGTGGWTGELFF. The CDR3 region has the DNA TGTGCCAGCAGCCTCGGGACAGGGGGTTGGACCGGGGAGCTGTTTTTT. The chain joins TRBV2 to TRBJ2-2; 11 bases are a match to TRBD1. Germline V gene data show CDR1 as SNHLY and CDR2 as FYNNEI. J lost 5 bases, V lost 6 bases, and 8 bases had no gene match. There are 16 residues in the CDR3.

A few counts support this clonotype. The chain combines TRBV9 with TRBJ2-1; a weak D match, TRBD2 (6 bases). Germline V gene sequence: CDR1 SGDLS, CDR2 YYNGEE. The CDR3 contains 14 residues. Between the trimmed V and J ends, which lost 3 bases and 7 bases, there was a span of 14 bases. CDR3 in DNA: TGTGCCAGCAGCGCGGGACTTACGCTAAATGAGCAGTTCTTC. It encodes CASSAGLTLNEQFF.

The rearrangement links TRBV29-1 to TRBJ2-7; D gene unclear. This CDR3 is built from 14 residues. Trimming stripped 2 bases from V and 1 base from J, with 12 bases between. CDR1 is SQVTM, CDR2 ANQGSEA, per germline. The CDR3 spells CSVEMGSPSYEQYF. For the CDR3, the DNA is TGCAGCGTTGAAATGGGTTCCCCTTCCTACGAGCAGTACTTC.

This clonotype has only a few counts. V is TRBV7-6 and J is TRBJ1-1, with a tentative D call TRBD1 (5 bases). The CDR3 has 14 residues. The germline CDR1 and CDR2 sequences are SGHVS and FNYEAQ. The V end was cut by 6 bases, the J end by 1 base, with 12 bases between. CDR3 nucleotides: TGTGCCAGCAGTGTTTATACAGGGAACACTGAAGCTTTCTTT. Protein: CASSVYTGNTEAFF.

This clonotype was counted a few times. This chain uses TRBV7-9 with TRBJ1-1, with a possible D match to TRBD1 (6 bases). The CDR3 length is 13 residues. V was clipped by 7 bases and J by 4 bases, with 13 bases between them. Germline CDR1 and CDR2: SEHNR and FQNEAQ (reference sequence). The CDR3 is CASTGQQGTEAFF. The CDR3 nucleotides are TGTGCCAGCACTGGACAGCAGGGCACTGAAGCTTTCTTT. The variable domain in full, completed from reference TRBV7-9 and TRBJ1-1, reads DTGVSQNPRHKITKRGQNVTFRCDPISEHNRLYWYRQTLGQGPEFLTYFQNEAQLEKSRLLSDRFSAERPKGSFSTLEIQRTEQGDSAMYLCASTGQQGTEAFFGQGTRLTVV.

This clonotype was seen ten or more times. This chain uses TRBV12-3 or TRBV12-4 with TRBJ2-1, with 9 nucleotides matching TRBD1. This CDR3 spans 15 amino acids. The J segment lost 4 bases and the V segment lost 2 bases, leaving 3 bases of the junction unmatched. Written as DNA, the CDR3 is TGTGCCAGCAGTTTAACGACAGGGGGGTACAATGAGCAGTTCTTC. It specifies CASSLTTGGYNEQFF.

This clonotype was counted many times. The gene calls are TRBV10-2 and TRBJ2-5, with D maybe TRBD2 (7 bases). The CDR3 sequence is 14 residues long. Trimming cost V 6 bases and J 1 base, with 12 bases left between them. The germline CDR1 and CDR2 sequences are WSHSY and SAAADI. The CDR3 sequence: CASRGGLIQETQYF. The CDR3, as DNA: TGCGCCAGCAGGGGGGGGCTAATCCAAGAGACCCAGTACTTC.

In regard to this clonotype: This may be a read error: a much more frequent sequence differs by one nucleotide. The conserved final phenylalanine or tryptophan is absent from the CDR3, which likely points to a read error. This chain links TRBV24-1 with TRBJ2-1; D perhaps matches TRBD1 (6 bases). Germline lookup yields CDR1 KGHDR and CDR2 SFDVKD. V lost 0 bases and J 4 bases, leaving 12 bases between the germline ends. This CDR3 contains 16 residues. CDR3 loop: CATSDLSGENYNEQFL. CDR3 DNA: TGTGCCACCAGTGATTTGTCAGGGGAGAATTACAATGAGCAGTTCCTC.

CDR3 DNA: TGCAGTGCTAGAGTTCCCGGGAGGGCGGGCCGCGAGCAGTACTTC. Protein: CSARVPGRAGREQYF. The V and J genes are TRBV20-1 and TRBJ2-7; 8 positions agree with TRBD2. The CDR3 spans 15 residues. V gave up 1 base and J gave up 6 bases; unmatched junction bases: 11. The germline gives CDR1 DFQATT, CDR2 SNEGSKA (reference sequence).